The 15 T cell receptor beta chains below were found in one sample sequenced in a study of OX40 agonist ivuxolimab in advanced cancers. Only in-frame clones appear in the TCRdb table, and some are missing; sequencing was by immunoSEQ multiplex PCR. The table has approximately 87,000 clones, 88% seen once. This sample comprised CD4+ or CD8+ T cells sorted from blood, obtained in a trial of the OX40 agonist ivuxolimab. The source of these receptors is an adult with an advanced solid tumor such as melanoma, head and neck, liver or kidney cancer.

The CDR3 DNA reads as TGTGCCAGCAGCTTAGGGGGGTTCGGTCTCAATGAGCAGTTCTTC. This translates into CASSLGGFGLNEQFF. This chain links TRBV7-2 with TRBJ2-1; D possibly uses TRBD1 or TRBD2 (5 bases each). This CDR3 spans 15 amino acids. With 1 base removed from V and 6 bases from J, the gap between germline ends came to 13 bases. Germline V CDR1 and CDR2: SGHTA, FQGNSA.

The CDR3, as DNA: TGTGCCAGCAGCCTGGCTATGGGGAATTCACCCCTCCACTTT. Amino acid sequence: CASSLAMGNSPLHF. The gene calls are TRBV7-9 and TRBJ1-6; unclear D gene. Per germline, CDR1 SEHNR and CDR2 FQNEAQ (reference sequence). V was pared by 5 bases and J by 7 bases, with 12 bases between. The CDR3 loop spans 14 amino acids.

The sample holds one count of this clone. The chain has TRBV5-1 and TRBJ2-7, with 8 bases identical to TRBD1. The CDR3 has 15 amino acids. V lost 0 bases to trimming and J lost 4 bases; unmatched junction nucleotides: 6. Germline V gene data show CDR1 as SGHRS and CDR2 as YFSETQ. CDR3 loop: CASSLGSTGGYEQYF. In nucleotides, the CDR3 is TGCGCCAGCAGCTTGGGGTCCACAGGGGGATACGAGCAGTACTTC.

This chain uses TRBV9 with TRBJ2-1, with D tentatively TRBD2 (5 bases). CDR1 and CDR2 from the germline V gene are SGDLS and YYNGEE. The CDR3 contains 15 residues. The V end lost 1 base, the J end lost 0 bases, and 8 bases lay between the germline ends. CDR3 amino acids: CASSVTGSSYNEQFF. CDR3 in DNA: TGTGCCAGCAGCGTAACGGGGAGCTCCTACAATGAGCAGTTCTTC.

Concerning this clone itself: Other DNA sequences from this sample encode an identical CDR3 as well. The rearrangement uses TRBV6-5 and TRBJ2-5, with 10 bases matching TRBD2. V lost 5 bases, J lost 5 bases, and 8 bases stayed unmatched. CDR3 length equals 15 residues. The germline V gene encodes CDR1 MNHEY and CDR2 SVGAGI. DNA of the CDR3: TGTGCCAGCAGTAAGGGGCTAGCGGGAGACGAGACCCAGTACTTC. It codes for CASSKGLAGDETQYF.

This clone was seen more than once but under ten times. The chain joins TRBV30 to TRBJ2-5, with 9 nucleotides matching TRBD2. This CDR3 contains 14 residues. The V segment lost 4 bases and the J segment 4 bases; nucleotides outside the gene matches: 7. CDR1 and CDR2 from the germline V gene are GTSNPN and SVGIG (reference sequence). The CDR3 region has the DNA TGTGCCTGGAACGCGGGAGGGATAGGAGAGACCCAGTACTTC. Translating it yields CAWNAGGIGETQYF.

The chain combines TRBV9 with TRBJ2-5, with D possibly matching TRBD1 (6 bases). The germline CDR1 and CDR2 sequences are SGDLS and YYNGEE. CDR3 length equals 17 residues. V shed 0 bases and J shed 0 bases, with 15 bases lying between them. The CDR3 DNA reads TGTGCCAGCAGCGTAGTGGGGTTGGGGGCCCACCAAGAGACCCAGTACTTC. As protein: CASSVVGLGAHQETQYF.

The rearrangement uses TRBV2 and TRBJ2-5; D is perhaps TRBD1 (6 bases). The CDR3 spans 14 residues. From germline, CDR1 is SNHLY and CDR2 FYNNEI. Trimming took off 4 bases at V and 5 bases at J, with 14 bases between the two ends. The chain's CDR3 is CASSVFGGGETQYF. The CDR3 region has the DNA TGTGCCAGCAGTGTTTTTGGGGGCGGGGAGACCCAGTACTTC.

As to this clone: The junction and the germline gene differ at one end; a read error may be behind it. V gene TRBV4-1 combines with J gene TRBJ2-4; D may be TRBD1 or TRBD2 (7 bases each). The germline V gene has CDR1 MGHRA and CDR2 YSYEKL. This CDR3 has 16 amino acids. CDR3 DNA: TGCGCCAGCAGCCAGGGGCTTCAGGGGGGGGAAAACATTCAGTGCTTC. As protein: CASSQGLQGGENIQCF.

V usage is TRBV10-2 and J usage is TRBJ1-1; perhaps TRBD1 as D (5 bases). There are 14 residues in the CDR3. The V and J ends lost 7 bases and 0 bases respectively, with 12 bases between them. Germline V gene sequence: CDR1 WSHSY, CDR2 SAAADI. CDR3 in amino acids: CASTDRPMNTEAFF. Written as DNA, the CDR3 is TGCGCCAGCACCGACAGACCTATGAACACTGAAGCTTTCTTT.

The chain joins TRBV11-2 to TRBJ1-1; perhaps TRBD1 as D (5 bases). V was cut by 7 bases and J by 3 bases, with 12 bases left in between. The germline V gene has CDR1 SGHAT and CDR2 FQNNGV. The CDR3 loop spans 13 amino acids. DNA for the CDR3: TGTGCCAGCAAGGCAGGGACGTACACTGAAGCTTTCTTT. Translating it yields CASKAGTYTEAFF.

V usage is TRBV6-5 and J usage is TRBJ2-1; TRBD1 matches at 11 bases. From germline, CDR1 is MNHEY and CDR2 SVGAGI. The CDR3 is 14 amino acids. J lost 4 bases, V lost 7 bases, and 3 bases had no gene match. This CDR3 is CASTGQGAYNEQFF. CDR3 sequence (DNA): TGTGCCAGCACCGGACAGGGGGCTTACAATGAGCAGTTCTTC.

CDR3 bases: TGTGCCAGCTCACCCGGACAGTCCGTTGCAACTAATGAAAAACTGTTTTTT. This encodes CASSPGQSVATNEKLFF. This rearrangement joins TRBV18 to TRBJ1-4; weak D call: TRBD1 (6 bases). Trimming shortened V by 3 bases and J by 0 bases, and 14 bases separated the two germline ends. The CDR3 is 17 residues long. Germline values: CDR1 KGHSH, CDR2 LQKENI.

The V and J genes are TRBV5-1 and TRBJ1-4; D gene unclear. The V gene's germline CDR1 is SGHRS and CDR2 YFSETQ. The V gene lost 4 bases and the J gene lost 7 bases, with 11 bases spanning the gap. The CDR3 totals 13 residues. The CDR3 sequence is CASSAGPGEKLFF. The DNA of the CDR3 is TGCGCCAGCAGCGCCGGACCTGGTGAAAAACTGTTTTTT.

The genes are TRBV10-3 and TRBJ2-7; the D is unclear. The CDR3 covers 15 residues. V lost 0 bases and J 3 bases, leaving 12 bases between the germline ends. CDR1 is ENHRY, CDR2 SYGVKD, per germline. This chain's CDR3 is CAISESGTSHYEQYF. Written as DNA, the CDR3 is TGTGCCATCAGTGAGTCGGGCACCTCCCACTACGAGCAGTACTTC.